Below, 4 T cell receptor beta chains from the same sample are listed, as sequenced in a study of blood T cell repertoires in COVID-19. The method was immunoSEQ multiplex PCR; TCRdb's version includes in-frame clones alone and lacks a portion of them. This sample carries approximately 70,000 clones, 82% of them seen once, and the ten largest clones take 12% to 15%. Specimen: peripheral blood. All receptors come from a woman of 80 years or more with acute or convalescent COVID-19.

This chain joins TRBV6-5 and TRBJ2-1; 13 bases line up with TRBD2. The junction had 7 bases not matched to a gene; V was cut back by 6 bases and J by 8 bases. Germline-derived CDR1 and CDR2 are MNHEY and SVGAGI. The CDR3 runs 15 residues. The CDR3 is CASSTGTSGKDEQFF. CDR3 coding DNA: TGTGCCAGCAGCACCGGGACTAGCGGGAAGGATGAGCAGTTCTTC.

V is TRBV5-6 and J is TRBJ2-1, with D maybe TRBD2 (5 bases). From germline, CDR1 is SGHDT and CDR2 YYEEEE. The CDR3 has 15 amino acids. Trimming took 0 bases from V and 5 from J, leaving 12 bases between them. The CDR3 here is CASSLGRGPNNEQFF. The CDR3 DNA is TGTGCCAGCAGCTTGGGCAGAGGGCCCAACAATGAGCAGTTCTTC.

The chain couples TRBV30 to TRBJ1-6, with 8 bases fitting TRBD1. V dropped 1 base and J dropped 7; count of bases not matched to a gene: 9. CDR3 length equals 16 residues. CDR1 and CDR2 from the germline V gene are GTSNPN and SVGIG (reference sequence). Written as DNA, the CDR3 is TGTGCCTGGAGTGGAGTGGAGCAGGGGGCAAATTCACCCCTCCACTTT. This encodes CAWSGVEQGANSPLHF.

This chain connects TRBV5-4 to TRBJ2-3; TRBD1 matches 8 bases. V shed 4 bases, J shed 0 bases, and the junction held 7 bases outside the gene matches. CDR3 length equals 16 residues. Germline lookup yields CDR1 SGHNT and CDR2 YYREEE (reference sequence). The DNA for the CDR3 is TGTGCCAGCAGCAGACCCCGACAGGGGAGCACAGATACGCAGTATTTT. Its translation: CASSRPRQGSTDTQYF. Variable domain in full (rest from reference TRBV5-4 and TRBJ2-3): ETGVTQSPTHLIKTRGQQVTLRCSSQSGHNTVSWYQQALGQGPQFIFQYYREEENGRGNFPPRFSGLQFPNYSSELNVNALELDDSALYLCASSRPRQGSTDTQYFGPGTRLTVL.